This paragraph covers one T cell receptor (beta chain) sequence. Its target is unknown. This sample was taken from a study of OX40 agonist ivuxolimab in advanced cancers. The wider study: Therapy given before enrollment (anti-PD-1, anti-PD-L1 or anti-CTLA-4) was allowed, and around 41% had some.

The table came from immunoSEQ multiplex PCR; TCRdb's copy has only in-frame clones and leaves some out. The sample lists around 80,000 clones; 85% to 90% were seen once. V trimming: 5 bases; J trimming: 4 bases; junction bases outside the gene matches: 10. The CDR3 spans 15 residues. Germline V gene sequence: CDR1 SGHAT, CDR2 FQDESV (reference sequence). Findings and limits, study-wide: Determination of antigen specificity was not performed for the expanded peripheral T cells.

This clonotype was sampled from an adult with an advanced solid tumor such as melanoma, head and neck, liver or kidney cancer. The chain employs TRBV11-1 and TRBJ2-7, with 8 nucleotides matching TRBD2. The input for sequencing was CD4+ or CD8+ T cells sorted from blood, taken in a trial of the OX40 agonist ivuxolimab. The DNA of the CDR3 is TGTGCCAGCAGCCAGCCGCGTAGCGGGAATTACGAGCAGTACTTC. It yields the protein CASSQPRSGNYEQYF. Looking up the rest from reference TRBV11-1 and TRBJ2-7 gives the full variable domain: EAEVAQSPRYKITEKSQAVAFWCDPISGHATLYWYRQILGQGPELLVQFQDESVVDDSQLPKDRFSAERLKGVDSTLKIQPAELGDSAMYLCASSQPRSGNYEQYFGPGTRLTVT.